This TCR beta chain was sequenced during a study of T cell repertoires in cytomegalovirus infection. About the study: Recently identified HLA-C-restricted CMV epitopes and well-studied HLA-B-restricted CMV epitopes were used by the study. Shared public TCR beta signatures pointed to both CMV infection and a matching HLA type. Findings and caveats of the study: Of the TCR beta families, the public ones yielded a cumulative frequency that identified carriers of CMV plus the relevant HLA. HLA-C-restricted TCR beta clonotypes specific for CMV led the ex vivo response.

Losses at the gene ends were 0 bases for V and 4 bases for J; bases not matched to a gene: 4. The CDR3 loop spans 16 amino acids. The germline V gene encodes CDR1 LGHNA and CDR2 YSLEER. TCRdb re-analysed the reads in MiXCR, keeping a single row per CDR3 protein. The sample includes approximately 390,000 distinct CDR3 sequences, about 35% of them seen just once. Regarding this clonotype: Its target is unknown.

The chain is built from TRBV4-3 and TRBJ2-1, with 9 bases matching TRBD2. The sequencing used cultured PBMCs, collected from culture after CMV antigen stimulation. This clonotype originated in a human donor in good health (CMV status not recorded). Some clones in this sample may be carry-over from other donors' samples. The CDR3 here is CASSQDRLAVYNEQFF. The CDR3 DNA sequence: TGCGCCAGCAGCCAAGATCGACTAGCGGTATACAATGAGCAGTTCTTC.